This T cell receptor beta chain was sequenced during a study of control samples from healthy donors and cancer patients. The germline gives CDR1 MNHNY, CDR2 SVGAGI (reference sequence). Germline trimming cut 5 bases from V and 3 bases from J; bases unmatched to any gene: 3. CDR3 length equals 15 residues. Only in-frame clones appear in the TCRdb table, and some are missing; sequencing was by immunoSEQ multiplex PCR. The repertoire holds around 41,000 clones, with 94% as singletons. The source of this sequence is a man in his sixties in good health. Source material: blood. This chain links TRBV6-6 with TRBJ2-1, with 11 positions matching TRBD2. CDR3 bases: TGTGCCAGCAGTCAACTAGCGGGAGTCTACAATGAGCAGTTCTTC. This encodes CASSQLAGVYNEQFF.